This is a list of T cell receptor beta chains from one sample in a study of naive and memory T cell subsets. MiXCR, applied by TCRdb to the UMI-ligation and nested PCR reads, yields one record per CDR3 protein. The sample holds tens of thousands of distinct CDR3 sequences, roughly 7% seen once. Sequenced: central memory CD4+ T cells from blood. Every receptor here comes from a human donor in good health. Both conserved end residues are trimmed from each CDR3.

J | V | CDR3
TRBJ2-7 | TRBV6-1 | ASSPDIFGGEQY
TRBJ2-4 | TRBV2 | ASSALQDWTKNIQY
TRBJ2-3 | TRBV20-1 | SAGGRRTDTQY
TRBJ1-6 | TRBV14 | ASSRSGRSGRSPLH
TRBJ2-7 | TRBV7-6 | ASSLEGQGWTEQY
TRBJ2-5 | TRBV7-3 | ASSSTGGPQETQY
TRBJ1-1 | TRBV7-8 | ASSQNRQEMNTEAF
TRBJ1-6 | TRBV5-5 | ASSFSPTENSPLH
TRBJ2-7 | TRBV11-2 | ASSPPGGTSREQY
TRBJ2-3 | TRBV6-5 | ASSTQAGDSDTQY
TRBJ1-1 | TRBV18 | ASNPGQGQNTEAF
TRBJ2-5 | TRBV11-3 | ASEISGGGKTQY
TRBJ2-7 | TRBV6-2/TRBV6-3 | ASSYMVRSYEQY
TRBJ2-7 | TRBV6-1 | ASSFTGRGYEQY
TRBJ2-5 | TRBV29-1 | SLRKNQETQY
TRBJ2-6 | TRBV28 | ASSPIRSGANVLT
TRBJ1-4 | TRBV24-1 | ATSDANPGEKLF
TRBJ2-4 | TRBV12-3/TRBV12-4 | ASSLGDARPAKNIQY
TRBJ2-7 | TRBV5-1 | ASSLRTSGSSYEQY
TRBJ2-2 | TRBV2 | AREAENGGHLTGELF
TRBJ1-5 | TRBV14 | ASSPGLGRPQH
TRBJ2-1 | TRBV7-3 | ASGLAGGVDEQF
TRBJ2-5 | TRBV6-2/TRBV6-3 | ASSYSKGEVGGETQY
TRBJ2-7 | TRBV2 | ASSEEFSNEQY
TRBJ2-7 | TRBV6-6 | ASSSRGSGGAGEQY
TRBJ1-2 | TRBV9 | ASSVGWGGGGYT